Listed below are T cell receptor beta chains from one sample, sequenced in a study of blood T cell repertoires in COVID-19. Only in-frame clones appear in the TCRdb table, and some are missing; sequencing was by immunoSEQ multiplex PCR. The repertoire holds about 380,000 clones, with around 90% as singletons. Sequences were obtained from PBMCs or T cells enriched from blood (not recorded which). The receptors shown here come from a woman aged 18-29 years who had recovered from COVID-19. The CDR3 runs from the conserved cysteine through the conserved F or W. Each record gives: V gene, D gene, clone size, J gene, CDR3 DNA, CDR3 protein. D genes are given only for firm matches. The size field is filled for only some rows; it gives once, few, many or a size class.

V: TRBV30
D: NA
size: NA
J: TRBJ2-1
DNA: TGTGCCTGGAGTAGGACTGGTGTGAATGAGCAGTTCTTC
CDR3: CAWSRTGVNEQFF

V: TRBV27
D: NA
size: NA
J: TRBJ2-3
DNA: TGTGCCAGCAGTTTTGGGGGGATCACAGATACGCAGTATTTT
CDR3: CASSFGGITDTQYF

V: TRBV6-5
D: NA
size: once
J: TRBJ1-1
DNA: TGTGCCAGCAATGGTGTTAGGCGAGGAGGTACTGAAGCTTTCTTT
CDR3: CASNGVRRGGTEAFF

V: TRBV7-3
D: TRBD2
size: once
J: TRBJ2-3
DNA: TGTGCCAGCAGCCCGACGCCCGGGGGGAAAGATACGCAGTATTTT
CDR3: CASSPTPGGKDTQYF

V: TRBV15
D: NA
size: NA
J: TRBJ1-2
DNA: TGTGCCACCAGCAGAGAGGTACAGGGAGTAAGTGGCTACACCTTC
CDR3: CATSREVQGVSGYTF

V: TRBV7-3
D: TRBD2
size: NA
J: TRBJ2-5
DNA: TGTGCCAGCAGCCCAGGAGGTCGGGGGGAAGAGACCCAGTACTTC
CDR3: CASSPGGRGEETQYF

V: TRBV6-5
D: NA
size: NA
J: TRBJ1-3
DNA: TGTGCCAGCAGTTACTCGCGGGGAGGGGCTGGAAACACCATATATTTT
CDR3: CASSYSRGGAGNTIYF

V: TRBV12-3/TRBV12-4
D: NA
size: NA
J: TRBJ1-4
DNA: TGTGCCAGCGGATTAGCGGGAGCCGAAAAACTGTTTTTT
CDR3: CASGLAGAEKLFF

V: TRBV19
D: TRBD1
size: few
J: TRBJ2-2
DNA: TGTGCCAGTAGTACGGGACAGGGCCACACCGGGGAGCTGTTTTTT
CDR3: CASSTGQGHTGELFF

V: TRBV6-5
D: TRBD1
size: NA
J: TRBJ1-2
DNA: TGTGCCAGCAGACGCCGGGACAGAAACTATGGCTACACCTTC
CDR3: CASRRRDRNYGYTF

V: TRBV2
D: NA
size: NA
J: TRBJ1-1
DNA: TGTGCCAGCACCAAAGGGGGGGTTTGGACTGAAGCTTTCTTT
CDR3: CASTKGGVWTEAFF

V: TRBV4-1
D: NA
size: few
J: TRBJ1-2
DNA: TGCGCCAGCAGCCAACAGGGATCCTATGGCTACACCTTC
CDR3: CASSQQGSYGYTF

V: TRBV28
D: NA
size: NA
J: TRBJ1-3
DNA: TGTGCCAGCAGTTCCCCCAGTGACTCTGGAAACACCATATATTTT
CDR3: CASSSPSDSGNTIYF

V: TRBV7-9
D: NA
size: NA
J: TRBJ2-2
DNA: TGTGCCAGCAGCTTAGAGCCCCACGGGGAGCTGTTTTTT
CDR3: CASSLEPHGELFF

V: TRBV11-2
D: NA
size: NA
J: TRBJ2-7
DNA: TGTGCCAGCAGCCAAACAGGAGCCCGGAACTACGAGCAGTACTTC
CDR3: CASSQTGARNYEQYF

V: TRBV6-2/TRBV6-3
D: NA
size: NA
J: TRBJ2-3
DNA: TGTGCCAGCAGTACTGGACAGGGACTATATACCACAGATACGCAGTATTTT
CDR3: CASSTGQGLYTTDTQYF

V: TRBV11-2
D: NA
size: few
J: TRBJ2-7
DNA: TGTGCCAGCAGCTCCCCTTTAAGGGGGACCTACGAGCAGTACTTC
CDR3: CASSSPLRGTYEQYF

V: TRBV12-3/TRBV12-4
D: NA
size: NA
J: TRBJ1-1
DNA: TGTGCCAGCAGCCCCGGGGGGGGCCTTGCTTTCTTT
CDR3: CASSPGGGLAFF

V: TRBV4-3
D: TRBD2
size: NA
J: TRBJ2-7
DNA: TGCGCCAGCAGCCAAGATAGCGGGGGTTCCTACGAGCAGTACTTC
CDR3: CASSQDSGGSYEQYF

V: TRBV28
D: TRBD1
size: NA
J: TRBJ1-5
DNA: TGTGCCAGCAGGCCGAGTGCACGCCGACAGGGTAGCAATCAGCCCCAGCATTTT
CDR3: CASRPSARRQGSNQPQHF

V: TRBV5-6
D: TRBD2
size: NA
J: TRBJ2-3
DNA: TGTGCCAGCACCTTTCGAGGGCGGGGGACTACAGATACGCAGTATTTT
CDR3: CASTFRGRGTTDTQYF

V: TRBV27
D: NA
size: NA
J: TRBJ1-4
DNA: TGTGCCAGCAGTGCGAACTTTAGGACACCAACTAATGAAAAACTGTTTTTT
CDR3: CASSANFRTPTNEKLFF

V: TRBV6-5
D: TRBD1
size: NA
J: TRBJ1-4
DNA: TGTGCCAGCAGTTTCTGGACAGGGGCCGGCGAAAAACTGTTTTTT
CDR3: CASSFWTGAGEKLFF

V: TRBV4-1
D: NA
size: NA
J: TRBJ2-5
DNA: TGCGCCAGCAGCCAAGTCCCGGTAGAGACCCAGTACTTC
CDR3: CASSQVPVETQYF

V: TRBV5-6
D: TRBD1
size: NA
J: TRBJ1-2
DNA: TGTGCCAGCAGTAAAGGACAGGACTATGGCTACACCTTC
CDR3: CASSKGQDYGYTF

V: TRBV14
D: NA
size: NA
J: TRBJ1-1
DNA: TGTGCCAGCAGCCAAGACCCGCTGGACAGAAGGGTCACTGAAGCTTTCTTT
CDR3: CASSQDPLDRRVTEAFF

V: TRBV28
D: NA
size: NA
J: TRBJ1-2
DNA: TGTGCCAGCAGTACCGGACAGATTTATGGCTACACCTTC
CDR3: CASSTGQIYGYTF

V: TRBV29-1
D: TRBD1
size: NA
J: TRBJ2-2
DNA: TGCAGCGTATACAGGGGAGTCACCGGGGAGCTGTTTTTT
CDR3: CSVYRGVTGELFF

V: TRBV29-1
D: TRBD1
size: NA
J: TRBJ2-7
DNA: TGCAGCGTCCCCGGACAGGGTGACGTTACCGAGCAGTACTTC
CDR3: CSVPGQGDVTEQYF

V: TRBV19
D: NA
size: NA
J: TRBJ2-1
DNA: TGTGCCAGTAGTATCGAGGGGGATGAGCAGTTCTTC
CDR3: CASSIEGDEQFF

V: TRBV5-1
D: NA
size: NA
J: TRBJ2-5
DNA: TGCGCCAGCAGCTTGGTAGCGGCCCAAGAGACCCAGTACTTC
CDR3: CASSLVAAQETQYF

V: TRBV7-6
D: TRBD2
size: NA
J: TRBJ2-7
DNA: TGTGCCAGCAGCTTAGAGGTCAGCGGGGGCGAGCAGTACTTC
CDR3: CASSLEVSGGEQYF

V: TRBV4-3
D: NA
size: NA
J: TRBJ2-2
DNA: TGCGCCAGCAGCCAATCTGACAAGAACACCGGGGAGCTGTTTTTT
CDR3: CASSQSDKNTGELFF

V: TRBV7-9
D: TRBD1
size: NA
J: TRBJ1-2
DNA: TGTGCCAGCAGCCCGGGACAGGGGCATGGGGGCTACACCTTC
CDR3: CASSPGQGHGGYTF

V: TRBV7-6
D: TRBD1
size: NA
J: TRBJ2-7
DNA: TGTGCCAGCAGCTTACGACAGGGGGGCTCCTACGAGCAGTACTTC
CDR3: CASSLRQGGSYEQYF

V: TRBV6-2/TRBV6-3
D: NA
size: NA
J: TRBJ2-1
DNA: TGTGCCAGCAGTCACAGTTACAATGAGCAGTTCTTC
CDR3: CASSHSYNEQFF

V: TRBV2
D: NA
size: NA
J: TRBJ2-7
DNA: TGTGCCAGCAGTGAACCCCGAGACTACCGCCACGAGCAGTACTTC
CDR3: CASSEPRDYRHEQYF

V: TRBV21-1
D: NA
size: NA
J: TRBJ1-5
DNA: TGTGCCAGCAGCCCGGGGTCAGTCGAGCCCCAGCATTTT
CDR3: CASSPGSVEPQHF

V: TRBV11-1
D: NA
size: NA
J: TRBJ1-6
DNA: TGTGCCAGCAGCTTAGTGCGGGGAAAAGCGGATTCACCCCTCCACTTT
CDR3: CASSLVRGKADSPLHF

V: TRBV27
D: TRBD1
size: NA
J: TRBJ1-2
DNA: TGTGCCAGCAGTCCAAGGACAGGGGGCAAAGTTTATGGCTACACCTTC
CDR3: CASSPRTGGKVYGYTF

V: TRBV7-9
D: TRBD1
size: NA
J: TRBJ2-2
DNA: TGTGCCAGCAGAGAGGGACAGGGAGGCACCGGGGAGCTGTTTTTT
CDR3: CASREGQGGTGELFF

V: TRBV5-6
D: NA
size: few
J: TRBJ1-2
DNA: TGTGCCAGCAGCTTGGGGGCAGGCGGGAACTATGGCTACACCTTC
CDR3: CASSLGAGGNYGYTF

V: TRBV6-5
D: NA
size: NA
J: TRBJ1-1
DNA: TGTGCCAGCAGTCTCAAGGGGGAGGGCACTGAAGCTTTCTTT
CDR3: CASSLKGEGTEAFF

V: TRBV7-9
D: TRBD2
size: NA
J: TRBJ2-7
DNA: TGTGCCAGCAGCTTAGGGGAGGGGCGGGAGCAGTACTTC
CDR3: CASSLGEGREQYF

V: TRBV7-2
D: NA
size: NA
J: TRBJ2-5
DNA: TGTGCCAGCAGCTTAAGGGGGGGGGAGACCCAGTACTTC
CDR3: CASSLRGGETQYF

V: TRBV9
D: NA
size: NA
J: TRBJ1-4
DNA: TGTGCCAGCAGCGCCACAGGGATTTGGGTTGGCGAAAAACTGTTTTTT
CDR3: CASSATGIWVGEKLFF

V: TRBV12-3/TRBV12-4
D: TRBD1
size: NA
J: TRBJ2-7
DNA: TGTGCCAGCAGTTTCGGACAGGTCTACGAGCAGTACTTC
CDR3: CASSFGQVYEQYF

V: TRBV6-5
D: TRBD1
size: NA
J: TRBJ2-3
DNA: TGTGCCAGCCCTAATGGGACAGGGGGGACAGATACGCAGTATTTT
CDR3: CASPNGTGGTDTQYF

V: TRBV18
D: NA
size: NA
J: TRBJ1-1
DNA: TGTGCCAGCTCACCCCCCTTGTGGAACACTGAAGCTTTCTTT
CDR3: CASSPPLWNTEAFF